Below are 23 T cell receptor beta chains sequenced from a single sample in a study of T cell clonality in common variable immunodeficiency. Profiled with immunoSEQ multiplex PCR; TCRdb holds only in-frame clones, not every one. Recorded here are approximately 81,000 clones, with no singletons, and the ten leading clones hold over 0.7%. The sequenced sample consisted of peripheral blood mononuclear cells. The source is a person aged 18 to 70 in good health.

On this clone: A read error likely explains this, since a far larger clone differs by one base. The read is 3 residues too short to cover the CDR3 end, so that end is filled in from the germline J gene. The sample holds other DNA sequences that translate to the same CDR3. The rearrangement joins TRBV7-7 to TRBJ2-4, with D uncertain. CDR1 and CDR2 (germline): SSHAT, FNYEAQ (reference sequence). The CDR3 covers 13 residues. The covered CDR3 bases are TGTGCCAGCAGCTCCGATCCTAGGTCTAAT. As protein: CASSSDPRSN. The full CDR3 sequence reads CASSSDPRSNQYF.

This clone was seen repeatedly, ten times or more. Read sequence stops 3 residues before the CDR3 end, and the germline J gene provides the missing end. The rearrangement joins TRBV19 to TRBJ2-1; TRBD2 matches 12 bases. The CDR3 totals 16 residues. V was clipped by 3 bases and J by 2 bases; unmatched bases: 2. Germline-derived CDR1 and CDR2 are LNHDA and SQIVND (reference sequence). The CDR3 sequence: CASSILAGGTYNEQFF. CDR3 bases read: TGTGCCAGTAGTATCCTAGCGGGAGGGACCTACAATGAG.

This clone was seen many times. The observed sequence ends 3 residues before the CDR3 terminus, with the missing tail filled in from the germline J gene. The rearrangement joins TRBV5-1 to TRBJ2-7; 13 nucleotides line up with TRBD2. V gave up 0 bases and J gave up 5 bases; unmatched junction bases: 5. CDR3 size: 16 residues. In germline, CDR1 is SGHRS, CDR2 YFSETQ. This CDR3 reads CASSLGTSGSLHEQYF. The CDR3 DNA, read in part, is TGCGCCAGCAGCTTGGGGACTAGCGGGAGCCTTCACGAG.

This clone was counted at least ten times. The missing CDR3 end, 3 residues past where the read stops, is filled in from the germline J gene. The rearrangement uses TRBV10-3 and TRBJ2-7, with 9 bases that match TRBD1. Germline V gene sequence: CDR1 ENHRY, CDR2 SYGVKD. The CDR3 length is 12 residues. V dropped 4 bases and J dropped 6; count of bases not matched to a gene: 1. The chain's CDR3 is CAISVTGGEQYF. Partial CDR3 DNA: TGTGCCATCAGTGTGACAGGGGGCGAG.

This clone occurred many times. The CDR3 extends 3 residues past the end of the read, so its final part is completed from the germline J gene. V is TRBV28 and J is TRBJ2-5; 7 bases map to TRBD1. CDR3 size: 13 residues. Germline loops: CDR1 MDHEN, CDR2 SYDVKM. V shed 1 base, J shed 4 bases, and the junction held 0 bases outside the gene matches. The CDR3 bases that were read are TGTGCCAGCAGTTTATCAGGGGGAGAGACC. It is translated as CASSLSGGET. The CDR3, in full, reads CASSLSGGETQYF.

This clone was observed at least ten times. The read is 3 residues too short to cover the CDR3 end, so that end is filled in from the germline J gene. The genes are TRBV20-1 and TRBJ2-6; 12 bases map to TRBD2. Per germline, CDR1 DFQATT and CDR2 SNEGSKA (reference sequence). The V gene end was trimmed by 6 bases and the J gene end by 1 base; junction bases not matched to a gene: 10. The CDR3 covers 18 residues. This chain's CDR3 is CSARPPLAGGSGANVLTF. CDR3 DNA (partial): TGCAGTGCCCGACCCCCTCTAGCGGGAGGGTCTGGGGCCAACGTC.

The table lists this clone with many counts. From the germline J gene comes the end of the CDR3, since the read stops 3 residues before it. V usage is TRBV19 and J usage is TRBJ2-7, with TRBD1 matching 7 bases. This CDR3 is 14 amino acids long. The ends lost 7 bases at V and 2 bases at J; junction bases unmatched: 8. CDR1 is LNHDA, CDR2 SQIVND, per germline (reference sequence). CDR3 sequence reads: CASTQTGTPYEQYF. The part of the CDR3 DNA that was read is TGTGCCAGTACCCAGACAGGGACACCCTACGAG. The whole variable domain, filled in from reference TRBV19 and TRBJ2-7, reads DGGITQSPKYLFRKEGQNVTLSCEQNLNHDAMYWYRQDPGQGLRLIYYSQIVNDFQKGDIAEGYSVSREKKESFPLTVTSAQKNPTAFYLCASTQTGTPYEQYFGPGTRLTVT.

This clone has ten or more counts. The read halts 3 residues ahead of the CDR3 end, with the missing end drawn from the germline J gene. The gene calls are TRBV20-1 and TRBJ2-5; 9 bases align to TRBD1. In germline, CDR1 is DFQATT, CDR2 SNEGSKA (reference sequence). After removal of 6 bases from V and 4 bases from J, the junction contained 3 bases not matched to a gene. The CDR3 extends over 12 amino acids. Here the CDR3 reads CSAMDRGETQYF. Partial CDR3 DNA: TGCAGTGCCATGGACAGGGGAGAGACC.

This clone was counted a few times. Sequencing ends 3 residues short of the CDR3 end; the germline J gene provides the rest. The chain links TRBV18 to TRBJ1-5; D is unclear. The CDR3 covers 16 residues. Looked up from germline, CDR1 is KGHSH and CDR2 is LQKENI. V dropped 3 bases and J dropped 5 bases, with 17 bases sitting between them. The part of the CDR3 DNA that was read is TGTGCCAGCTCACCCCTGACGGGGAGGTTCGATCAGCCC. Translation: CASSPLTGRFDQP. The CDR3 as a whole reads CASSPLTGRFDQPQHF.

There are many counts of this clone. CDR3 DNA, as far as it was read: TGCAGTGCTACCTTTAGGACGGGCGGGTTCTACGAG. Its translation is CSATFRTGGFYE. The entire CDR3 sequence reads CSATFRTGGFYEQYF. J is TRBJ2-7 and V is TRBV20-1; tentatively, D is TRBD2 (5 bases). Sequencing ends 3 residues short of the CDR3 end; the germline J gene provides the rest. Germline loops: CDR1 DFQATT, CDR2 SNEGSKA (reference sequence). This CDR3 region has 15 residues. The germline V and J ends were trimmed by 4 bases and 3 bases, with 19 bases remaining between them.

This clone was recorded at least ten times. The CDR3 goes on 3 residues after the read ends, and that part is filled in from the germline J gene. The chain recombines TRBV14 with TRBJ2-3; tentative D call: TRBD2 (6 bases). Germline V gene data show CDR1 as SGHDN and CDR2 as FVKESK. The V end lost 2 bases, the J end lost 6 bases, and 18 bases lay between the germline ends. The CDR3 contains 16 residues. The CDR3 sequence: CASSQILASDTDTQYF. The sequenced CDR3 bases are TGTGCCAGCAGCCAAATATTGGCTAGCGATACGGATACG.

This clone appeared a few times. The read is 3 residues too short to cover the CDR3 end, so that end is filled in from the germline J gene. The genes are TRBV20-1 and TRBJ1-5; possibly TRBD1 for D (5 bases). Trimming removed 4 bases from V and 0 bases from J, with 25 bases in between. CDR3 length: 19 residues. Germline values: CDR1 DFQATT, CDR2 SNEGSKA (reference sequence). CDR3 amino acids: CSATSPDRRSSYSNQPQHF. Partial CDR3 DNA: TGCAGTGCTACCTCCCCCGACAGACGATCATCCTATAGCAATCAGCCC.

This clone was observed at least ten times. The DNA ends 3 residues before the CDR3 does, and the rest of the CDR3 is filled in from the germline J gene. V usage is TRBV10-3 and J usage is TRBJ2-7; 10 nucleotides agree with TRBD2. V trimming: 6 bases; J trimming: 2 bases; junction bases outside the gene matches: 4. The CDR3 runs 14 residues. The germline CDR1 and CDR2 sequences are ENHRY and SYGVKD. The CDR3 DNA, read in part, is TGTGCCATCAGGGGGACTAGCGTAGCCTACGAG. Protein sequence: CAIRGTSVAYE. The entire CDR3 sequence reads CAIRGTSVAYEQYF.

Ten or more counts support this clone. CDR3 DNA (partial): TGTGCCATCAGTGCAGGGCCCGGGGAG. Translated, it gives CAISAGPGE. The whole CDR3 is CAISAGPGELFF. The rearrangement joins TRBV10-3 to TRBJ2-2; perhaps TRBD1 as D (5 bases). Read data end 3 residues before the CDR3 end; the end is taken from the germline J gene. The length of the CDR3 is 12 residues. Between the trimmed V and J ends, which lost 4 bases and 6 bases, there was a span of 6 bases. The germline CDR1 and CDR2 sequences are ENHRY and SYGVKD.

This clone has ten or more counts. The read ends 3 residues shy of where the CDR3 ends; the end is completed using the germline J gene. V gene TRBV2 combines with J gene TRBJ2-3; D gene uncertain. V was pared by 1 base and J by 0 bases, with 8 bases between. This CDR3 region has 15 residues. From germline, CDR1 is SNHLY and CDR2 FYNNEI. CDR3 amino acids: CASSEGLPSTDTQYF. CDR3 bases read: TGTGCCAGCAGTGAAGGACTCCCGAGCACAGATACG.

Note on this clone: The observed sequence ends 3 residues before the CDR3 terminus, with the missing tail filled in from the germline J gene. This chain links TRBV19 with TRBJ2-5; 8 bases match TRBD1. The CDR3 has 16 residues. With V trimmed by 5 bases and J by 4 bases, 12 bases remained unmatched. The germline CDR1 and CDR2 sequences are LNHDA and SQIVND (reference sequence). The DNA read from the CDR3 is TGTGCCAGTAGTGTAGGGGCAGGGGGCGCCTCAGAGACC. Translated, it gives CASSVGAGGASET. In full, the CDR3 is CASSVGAGGASETQYF.

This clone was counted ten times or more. This CDR3 is CASRGTGAIYETQYF. CDR3 bases read: TGTGCCAGCAGGGGGACAGGGGCGATATACGAGACC. The chain has TRBV5-5 and TRBJ2-5; 10 positions agree with TRBD1. The missing CDR3 end, 3 residues past where the read stops, is filled in from the germline J gene. The CDR3 runs to 15 residues. Trimming cost V 5 bases and J 5 bases; bases outside gene matches: 9. CDR1 and CDR2 from the germline V gene are SGHKS and YYEKEE (reference sequence). Full variable domain (missing parts from reference TRBV5-5 and TRBJ2-5): DAGVTQSPTHLIKTRGQQVTLRCSPISGHKSVSWYQQVLGQGPQFIFQYYEKEERGRGNFPDRFSARQFPNYSSELNVNALLLGDSALYLCASRGTGAIYETQYFGPGTRLLVL.

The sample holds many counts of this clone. The sequenced part of the CDR3 DNA is TGTGCCAGCACATGGGGACCTCAGGGGACTGAA. Protein product: CASTWGPQGTE. The whole CDR3 protein reads CASTWGPQGTEAFF. This chain links TRBV7-9 with TRBJ1-1; a possible D gene is TRBD1 (6 bases). The read ends 3 residues early relative to the CDR3; the germline J gene fills the gap. CDR3 length equals 14 residues. V was clipped by 7 bases and J by 5 bases, with 17 bases between them. From germline, CDR1 is SEHNR and CDR2 FQNEAQ (reference sequence).

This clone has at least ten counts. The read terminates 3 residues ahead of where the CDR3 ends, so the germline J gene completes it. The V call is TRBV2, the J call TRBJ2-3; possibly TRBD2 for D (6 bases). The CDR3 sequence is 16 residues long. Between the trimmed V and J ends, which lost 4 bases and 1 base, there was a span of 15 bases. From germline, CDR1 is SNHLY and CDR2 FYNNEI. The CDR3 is CASSALLAGGTDTQYF. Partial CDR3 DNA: TGTGCCAGCAGTGCTTTACTAGCAGGAGGCACAGATACG.

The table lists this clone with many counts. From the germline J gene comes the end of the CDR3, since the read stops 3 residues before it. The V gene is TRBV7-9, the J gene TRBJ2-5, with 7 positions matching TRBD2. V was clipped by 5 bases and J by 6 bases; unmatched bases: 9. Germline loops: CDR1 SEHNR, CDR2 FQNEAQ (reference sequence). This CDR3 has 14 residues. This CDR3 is CASSLLGGYKTQYF. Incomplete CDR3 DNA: TGTGCCAGCAGCCTCCTGGGGGGGTACAAGACC. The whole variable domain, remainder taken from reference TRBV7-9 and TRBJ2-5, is DTGVSQNPRHKITKRGQNVTFRCDPISEHNRLYWYRQTLGQGPEFLTYFQNEAQLEKSRLLSDRFSAERPKGSFSTLEIQRTEQGDSAMYLCASSLLGGYKTQYFGPGTRLLVL.

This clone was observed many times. The sequenced CDR3 bases are TGTGCCATCAGTCCAAGCGGGTTCATCGACAATGAG. It is translated as CAISPSGFIDNE. The entire CDR3 is CAISPSGFIDNEQFF. V and J are TRBV10-3 and TRBJ2-1; D perhaps matches TRBD2 (6 bases). The read is 3 residues too short to cover the CDR3 end, so that end is filled in from the germline J gene. This CDR3 region has 15 residues. Germline lookup yields CDR1 ENHRY and CDR2 SYGVKD. Trimming took off 5 bases at V and 5 bases at J, with 16 bases between the two ends.

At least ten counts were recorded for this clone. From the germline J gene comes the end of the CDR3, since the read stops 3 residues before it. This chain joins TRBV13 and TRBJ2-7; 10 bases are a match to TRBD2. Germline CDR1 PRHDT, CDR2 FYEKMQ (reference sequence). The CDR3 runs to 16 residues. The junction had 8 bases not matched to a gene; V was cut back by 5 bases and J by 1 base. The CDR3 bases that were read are TGTGCCAGCAGCCAGACTAGCGGGCCGCAATCCTACGAG. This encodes CASSQTSGPQSYE. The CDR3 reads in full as CASSQTSGPQSYEQYF.

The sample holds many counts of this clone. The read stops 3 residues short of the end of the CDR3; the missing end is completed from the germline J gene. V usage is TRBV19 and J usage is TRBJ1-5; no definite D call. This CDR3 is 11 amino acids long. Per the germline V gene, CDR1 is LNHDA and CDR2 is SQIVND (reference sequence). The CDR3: CSRRSNQPQHF. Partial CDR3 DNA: TGTTCGCGTCGGAGCAATCAGCCC.